This is a list of T cell receptor beta chains from one sample in a study of tumor-infiltrating lymphocytes in primary liver carcinoma. From the multiplex PCR reads, TCRdb called clonotypes with MiXCR, one entry per CDR3 protein. The table has around 190,000 distinct CDR3 sequences, over 80% seen once. The sequencing sample was made of tumor tissue from primary liver carcinoma. These receptors were collected from a man aged 40-49 years with primary liver carcinoma and hepatitis B virus infection. The CDR3 runs from the conserved cysteine through the conserved F or W. Fields, in order: D gene, V gene, J gene, clone size, CDR3 DNA, CDR3 protein. D genes are given only for firm matches. The size entry is marked missing in some rows and otherwise reads once, few, many or a size class.

d_call: -; v_call: TRBV6-1; j_call: TRBJ2-7; clone_size: -; cdr3_nt: TGTGCCAGCAGTGGGAGGGGTATGAACTACGAGCAATACTTC; cdr3_aa: CASSGRGMNYEQYF
d_call: TRBD1; v_call: TRBV6-2/TRBV6-3; j_call: TRBJ1-5; clone_size: few; cdr3_nt: TGTGCTAGCAGTACCAAGGGACAGGTTTCGATATTGGGCAATCAGCCCCAGCGTTTT; cdr3_aa: CASSTKGQVSILGNQPQRF
d_call: TRBD2; v_call: TRBV10-2; j_call: TRBJ2-7; clone_size: -; cdr3_nt: TGCACCAGCAGCCTCACTAGCGTTGAGCAGTACTTC; cdr3_aa: CTSSLTSVEQYF
d_call: -; v_call: TRBV4-2; j_call: TRBJ2-3; clone_size: few; cdr3_nt: TGTGCCAGTAGCGGTTATGAGGGGAGCACAGATACGCAGTATTTT; cdr3_aa: CASSGYEGSTDTQYF
d_call: TRBD2; v_call: TRBV6-5; j_call: TRBJ2-1; clone_size: -; cdr3_nt: TGTGCCAACGAGAGCGGGGGTCAGCAGTTCTTC; cdr3_aa: CANESGGQQFF
d_call: -; v_call: TRBV12-3/TRBV12-4; j_call: TRBJ2-7; clone_size: -; cdr3_nt: TGTGCCAGCAGCTCGGGACACTACAAGCAGTACTTC; cdr3_aa: CASSSGHYKQYF
d_call: -; v_call: TRBV4-1; j_call: TRBJ1-2; clone_size: -; cdr3_nt: TGCGCCAGTGGCCAAGTCGACCCTATAGGGGACTACACCTTC; cdr3_aa: CASGQVDPIGDYTF
d_call: -; v_call: TRBV28; j_call: TRBJ1-3; clone_size: -; cdr3_nt: TGTCCCAGCAGTCTTTCAGGGAAAGACACCATATACTTT; cdr3_aa: CPSSLSGKDTIYF
d_call: TRBD2; v_call: TRBV29-1; j_call: TRBJ2-3; clone_size: -; cdr3_nt: TGCAGCGCTGAGGGCAGCGGGAGGGCAGATACGCGGTATTTT; cdr3_aa: CSAEGSGRADTRYF
d_call: TRBD2; v_call: TRBV5-4; j_call: TRBJ2-2; clone_size: -; cdr3_nt: TGTGCCAGTAGTGATCCGGGACTAGCGAGTTTCGCGAACACCGGGGAGCTGTTTTTT; cdr3_aa: CASSDPGLASFANTGELFF
d_call: TRBD1; v_call: TRBV4-1; j_call: TRBJ2-1; clone_size: -; cdr3_nt: TGCGCCAGCAGCCAAGAGGCCGCGACAGGGTACAATGGGGAGTTCTTC; cdr3_aa: CASSQEAATGYNGEFF
d_call: -; v_call: TRBV7-9; j_call: TRBJ2-1; clone_size: -; cdr3_nt: TGTGCCAACAGCTCATACACTGCCCACAATGAGCAGTTCTTC; cdr3_aa: CANSSYTAHNEQFF
d_call: -; v_call: TRBV6-5; j_call: TRBJ2-1; clone_size: -; cdr3_nt: TGTGCCAGCAGTTACTCTATGAGCGCCTCCTACAATGAGCAGTTCTTT; cdr3_aa: CASSYSMSASYNEQFF
d_call: -; v_call: TRBV5-1; j_call: TRBJ2-3; clone_size: -; cdr3_nt: TGCCCCAGCAGCCTCAATGGGCGAGCTAGCACAGATACGCAGTATTTT; cdr3_aa: CPSSLNGRASTDTQYF
d_call: -; v_call: TRBV11-1; j_call: TRBJ2-3; clone_size: once; cdr3_nt: TGTGCCAGTAGCTCTGAGGGAAGCTCTGTTGGAGCCCGCACAGGTACGCAGTATTTT; cdr3_aa: CASSSEGSSVGARTGTQYF
d_call: TRBD1; v_call: TRBV5-4; j_call: TRBJ1-1; clone_size: -; cdr3_nt: TGTGCCAGCAGCCAAATTGGGACAGTGATGAGCACTGAATCTTTCTTT; cdr3_aa: CASSQIGTVMSTESFF
d_call: TRBD2; v_call: TRBV6-5; j_call: TRBJ2-1; clone_size: -; cdr3_nt: TGCGCCAGCACCCTAGCGGGAGGGGCATACAATGAGCATTTCTTC; cdr3_aa: CASTLAGGAYNEHFF
d_call: -; v_call: TRBV7-9; j_call: TRBJ2-1; clone_size: -; cdr3_nt: TGTGCCAACAGTGACAGTTTAGCCGATAACAATGAGCAGATCTTC; cdr3_aa: CANSDSLADNNEQIF
d_call: -; v_call: TRBV29-1; j_call: TRBJ2-7; clone_size: -; cdr3_nt: TGTAGGGCCATGACATCTGAGACCGGCACTCCCTACGAGCAGTACTTC; cdr3_aa: CRAMTSETGTPYEQYF